A single sample is the source of the 25 T cell receptor beta chains below, sequenced in a study of T cells in Graves' hyperthyroidism and ophthalmopathy. TCR beta CDR3 regions were amplified from RNA transcripts. The HTBI set primed first-round TCR CDR3 RT-PCR. TCRdb re-called the multiplex PCR reads through MiXCR, storing one row per CDR3 protein. Of 600,000 to 700,000 distinct CDR3 sequences listed, over 12% are singletons. Input material: blood. Receptors originate from a woman aged 40 to 50 with Graves' ophthalmopathy.

Many counts were recorded for this clonotype. V and J are TRBV6-4 and TRBJ1-1, with D possibly being TRBD1 (6 bases). Trimming removed 5 bases from V and 0 bases from J, with 16 bases in between. Germline CDR1 reads MRHNA; CDR2 reads SNTAGT. The CDR3 runs to 16 residues. The CDR3 DNA reads TGTGCCAGCAGTCCTTCTTCGACAGGTATGAACACTGAAGCTTTCTTT. Translation: CASSPSSTGMNTEAFF.

This clonotype was detected many times. The genes are TRBV29-1 and TRBJ2-7; no clear D gene. With 4 bases removed from V and 2 bases from J, the gap between germline ends came to 12 bases. Germline assignment: CDR1 SQVTM and CDR2 ANQGSEA. The CDR3 loop spans 13 amino acids. CDR3 sequence reads: CSVARQATYEQYF. CDR3 sequence (DNA): TGCAGCGTTGCGAGGCAGGCCACCTACGAGCAGTACTTC.

CDR3 loop: CASSQLAGTRLVNEQFF. CDR3 bases: TGTGCCAGCAGCCAATTGGCCGGGACCCGACTAGTAAATGAGCAGTTCTTC. The rearrangement uses TRBV14 and TRBJ2-1; a possible D gene is TRBD2 (6 bases). V was pared by 2 bases and J by 7 bases, with 21 bases between. There are 17 residues in the CDR3. Germline V gives CDR1 SGHDN, CDR2 FVKESK.

This chain joins TRBV19 and TRBJ2-2, with 8 bases matching TRBD2. With V trimmed by 5 bases and J by 6 bases, 11 bases remained unmatched. The CDR3 totals 16 residues. Germline loops: CDR1 LNHDA, CDR2 SQIVND (reference sequence). CDR3 nucleotide sequence: TGTGCCAGTAGTTTCCTCAGCGGGAGCCAAGCCGGGGAGCTGTTTTTT. Its translation is CASSFLSGSQAGELFF.

In its sample, this clonotype was seen many times. The chain's CDR3 is CASRGDSHQPQHF. The CDR3 bases are TGTGCCAGCAGGGGGGACAGCCATCAGCCCCAGCATTTT. The chain links TRBV6-2 or TRBV6-3 to TRBJ1-5; TRBD1 agrees at 7 bases. CDR3 length: 13 amino acids. V shed 6 bases and J 5 bases; nucleotides not matched to a gene: 4. Germline-derived CDR1 and CDR2 are MNHEY and SVGEGT.

The J gene is TRBJ1-1, the V gene TRBV6-1, with D possibly TRBD1 on 6 matching bases. In germline, CDR1 is MNHNS, CDR2 SASEGT. The CDR3 is made up of 13 amino acids. Trimming left V 7 bases short and J 3 bases short, with 12 bases between. CDR3 loop: CASNNRDYTEAFF. CDR3 sequence (DNA): TGTGCCAGCAATAACAGGGATTACACTGAAGCTTTCTTT.

This chain uses TRBV28 with TRBJ2-6, with TRBD1 matching 10 bases. This CDR3 has 16 residues. V trimming: 6 bases; J trimming: 0 bases; junction bases outside the gene matches: 2. Germline-derived CDR1 and CDR2 are MDHEN and SYDVKM. The CDR3 DNA reads as TGTGCCAGCAGGACAGGGGGCGCCTCTGGGGCCAACGTCCTGACTTTC. Protein sequence: CASRTGGASGANVLTF.

This clonotype was seen repeatedly, ten times or more. The genes are TRBV20-1 and TRBJ2-2; 7 bases agree with TRBD2. The ends lost 0 bases at V and 4 bases at J; junction bases unmatched: 8. The CDR3 runs 16 residues. Germline-derived CDR1 and CDR2 are DFQATT and SNEGSKA (reference sequence). This chain's CDR3 is CSARDLRGSGTGELFF. In DNA, the CDR3 is TGCAGTGCTAGAGACCTTCGCGGGAGCGGCACCGGGGAGCTGTTTTTT.

This clonotype was seen repeatedly, ten times or more. The chain carries TRBV12-3 or TRBV12-4 and TRBJ2-7; TRBD1 aligns across 7 bases. This CDR3 is 15 amino acids long. V was clipped by 5 bases and J by 2 bases; unmatched bases: 9. CDR3 coding DNA: TGTGCCAGCAGTCCGAACAGGGGAAAGGCCTACGAGCAGTACTTC. This gives the protein CASSPNRGKAYEQYF.

In regard to this clonotype: This may be a read error: a much more frequent sequence differs by one nucleotide. The chain couples TRBV7-2 to TRBJ2-4; the match to TRBD2 covers 10 bases. Germline assignment: CDR1 SGHTA and CDR2 FQGNSA. The CDR3 runs 18 residues. This chain's CDR3 is CASSLAVAGGLAKNVQYF. In DNA form, the CDR3 reads TGTGCCAGCAGCTTAGCGGTAGCGGGAGGTTTAGCCAAAAACGTTCAGTACTTC.

This clonotype was counted ten times or more. The chain uses TRBV6-2 or TRBV6-3 and TRBJ1-5; D is ambiguous. The CDR3 consists of 14 residues. Trimming took off 2 bases at V and 5 bases at J, with 10 bases between the two ends. The germline CDR1 and CDR2 sequences are MNHEY and SVGEGT. The CDR3 loop is CASSYIGPHQPQHF. Written as DNA, the CDR3 is TGTGCCAGCAGTTACATAGGGCCGCATCAGCCCCAGCATTTT.

This clonotype was seen ten or more times. The J gene is TRBJ2-7, the V gene TRBV19; maybe TRBD1 (5 bases). V was pared by 5 bases and J by 2 bases, with 10 bases between. CDR1 and CDR2 (germline): LNHDA, SQIVND (reference sequence). This CDR3 spans 13 amino acids. The CDR3 sequence is CASSQGRTYEQYF. As DNA, the CDR3 is TGTGCCAGTAGTCAGGGAAGAACCTACGAGCAGTACTTC.

Ten or more counts support this clonotype. The chain couples TRBV24-1 to TRBJ2-2; a possible D gene is TRBD2 (5 bases). The CDR3 covers 13 residues. V was pared by 4 bases and J by 6 bases, with 8 bases between. Germline CDR1 reads KGHDR; CDR2 reads SFDVKD. The CDR3 DNA reads as TGTGCCACCAGTGACGCGAGGGCCGGGGAGCTGTTTTTT. It translates to CATSDARAGELFF.

This chain links TRBV7-8 with TRBJ1-5; possible D gene TRBD1, 6 bases. The CDR3 covers 14 residues. V lost 1 base, J lost 7 bases, and 11 bases lay in between. CDR1 and CDR2 from the germline V gene are SGHVS and FQNEAQ. The CDR3 sequence is CASSLEGGWQPQHF. In DNA, the CDR3 is TGTGCCAGCAGCTTAGAGGGGGGCTGGCAGCCCCAGCATTTT. Supplemented by reference TRBV7-8 and TRBJ1-5, the full variable domain reads GAGVSQSPRYKVAKRGQDVALRCDPISGHVSLFWYQQALGQGPEFLTYFQNEAQLDKSGLPSDRFFAERPEGSVSTLKIQRTQQEDSAVYLCASSLEGGWQPQHFGDGTRLSIL.

The table lists this clonotype with a few counts. This sequence joins TRBV12-3 or TRBV12-4 and TRBJ1-5, with 7 nucleotides matching TRBD1. The ends lost 6 bases at V and 4 bases at J; junction bases unmatched: 6. The CDR3 is made up of 14 amino acids. CDR3 protein: CASRIRQGNQPQHF. The CDR3 region has the DNA TGTGCCAGCAGAATACGACAGGGTAATCAGCCCCAGCATTTT.

This clonotype was seen repeatedly, ten times or more. The chain employs TRBV6-2 or TRBV6-3 and TRBJ2-5; TRBD2 aligns across 12 bases. This CDR3 spans 16 amino acids. The V and J ends lost 4 bases and 6 bases, in that order; junction bases with no gene match: 9. From germline, CDR1 is MNHEY and CDR2 SVGEGT. The CDR3, as DNA: TGTGCCAGCAGTTTACTAGCGGGAGGATCAAGCAAGACCCAGTACTTC. This encodes CASSLLAGGSSKTQYF.

In this sample, this clonotype turned up many times. The CDR3 nucleotides are TGTGCCAGCGGGGAGAACTATGGCTACACCTTC. This codes for CASGENYGYTF. The rearrangement joins TRBV12-3 or TRBV12-4 to TRBJ1-2, with D hard to call. This CDR3 contains 11 residues. Trimming cost V 8 bases and J 2 bases, with 6 bases left between them.

V is TRBV28 and J is TRBJ1-1; D is ambiguous. Per the germline V gene, CDR1 is MDHEN and CDR2 is SYDVKM. The ends were cut back, 6 bases at V and 1 base at J, with 18 bases in the middle. This CDR3 contains 16 residues. CDR3: CASRFFSGDTNTEAFF. CDR3 nucleotides: TGTGCCAGCAGATTCTTTAGTGGCGACACGAACACTGAAGCTTTCTTT.

This clonotype was observed at least ten times. V is TRBV28 and J is TRBJ2-7, with 8 bases that match TRBD1. CDR3 size: 13 residues. The germline CDR1 and CDR2 sequences are MDHEN and SYDVKM. The V segment lost 9 bases and the J segment 3 bases; nucleotides outside the gene matches: 7. For the CDR3, the DNA is TGTGCCAGTCACAGGACAGGGAGCTACGAGCAGTACTTC. Translated: CASHRTGSYEQYF.

Ten or more counts support this clonotype. This sequence joins TRBV29-1 and TRBJ1-1; 10 bases are shared with TRBD1. The length of the CDR3 is 13 residues. The germline gives CDR1 SQVTM, CDR2 ANQGSEA. The J segment lost 4 bases and the V segment lost 6 bases, leaving 5 bases of the junction unmatched. CDR3 sequence reads: CSVEGQGTTEAFF. DNA for the CDR3: TGCAGCGTGGAGGGACAGGGGACCACTGAAGCTTTCTTT.

This clonotype was detected many times. The chain joins TRBV12-3 or TRBV12-4 to TRBJ2-7; D is unresolved. The CDR3 runs 15 residues. The V and J ends lost 4 bases and 2 bases respectively, with 15 bases between them. This CDR3 reads CASSSGVRATYEQYF. The CDR3 DNA follows: TGTGCCAGCAGTTCGGGCGTCCGGGCCACCTACGAGCAGTACTTC.

There are many counts of this clonotype. This chain connects TRBV2 to TRBJ2-7; no clear D. The CDR3 spans 13 residues. Germline CDR1 and CDR2: SNHLY and FYNNEI. Between the trimmed V and J ends, which lost 3 bases and 2 bases, there was a span of 8 bases. The CDR3 DNA reads as TGTGCCAGCAGTGATGACCCCACCTACGAGCAGTACTTC. It specifies CASSDDPTYEQYF.

This clonotype showed up many times. The chain uses TRBV5-1 and TRBJ2-7; 7 bases map to TRBD2. The CDR3 totals 16 residues. Germline CDR1 and CDR2: SGHRS and YFSETQ. J was trimmed by 2 bases and V by 0 bases; bases with no gene match: 8. DNA for the CDR3: TGCGCCAGCAGCTTGGGTGGCGGGAGTTCCCCCTACGAGCAGTACTTC. As protein: CASSLGGGSSPYEQYF.

The chain's CDR3 is CASSYTRSSYNSPLHF. The CDR3 DNA reads as TGTGCCAGCAGTTACACCAGGAGCTCCTATAATTCACCCCTCCACTTT. The V call is TRBV6-5, the J call TRBJ1-6; D not certain. The length of the CDR3 is 16 residues. Germline-derived CDR1 and CDR2 are MNHEY and SVGAGI. Trimming pared 2 bases from V and 0 bases from J, leaving 8 bases between.

This clonotype was detected ten times or more. The chain combines TRBV6-1 with TRBJ2-7; D possibly uses TRBD1 or TRBD2 (5 bases each). The CDR3 covers 14 residues. CDR1 is MNHNS and CDR2 is SASEGT in the germline V gene. V shed 9 bases and J shed 2 bases, with 17 bases lying between them. The CDR3 DNA reads as TGTGCCAGTTCACCGGGACCACCCACCTACGAGCAGTACTTC. Its translation is CASSPGPPTYEQYF.